The T cell receptor (beta chain) described here comes from a study of blood T cell repertoires in COVID-19. Study as a whole: Specimens from acute and convalescent COVID-19 originated in the United States, Italy and Spain. PBMCs, B-cell-depleted T cells, or T cells were the source of the cDNA or gDNA that made up the material.

The Seattle patients joined while their infection was active and were tracked longitudinally afterward. Methods used by the authors: From reference gene primer amplification, estimates of nucleated cell counts were derived. Sequenced by immunoSEQ multiplex PCR; TCRdb stores in-frame clones only, minus some. D and trimming were read from the DNA, whereas the V and J calls and clone size are those reported in that table. In the table there are about 50,000 clones, under 90% of which are singletons. V lost 2 bases, J lost 3 bases, and 2 bases stayed unmatched. This CDR3 region has 16 residues. From germline, CDR1 is LGHDT and CDR2 YNNKEL (reference sequence).

Source material: peripheral blood. This TCR came from a woman of 80 years or more with COVID-19, enrolled during active disease. The chain has TRBV3-1 (or the pseudogene TRBV3-2) and TRBJ2-7; 15 bases fit TRBD2. The CDR3 coding sequence is TGTGCCAGCAGCCAACCGGGACTAGCGGGAGGCTACGAGCAGTACTTC. Its translation: CASSQPGLAGGYEQYF.